This T cell receptor beta chain appears in the sequencing data of a study of blood T cells in healthy people across ages (dated by TCRdb to the mid-2010s). Some background on the complete study: Template switching captured roughly one uniquely barcoded TCR beta cDNA molecule per two T cells in model experiments. Age-related changes in TCR beta repertoire diversity were measured in the study by deep sequencing normalized with unique cDNA molecular identifiers. The donors were split into four age groups: young (average approximately 16 years), middle-aged (about 40), aged (62) and long-lived (roughly 86). To avoid experimental bias, donors of different ages were distributed randomly across sequencing lanes. Using the same blood draw, the study looked at two additional independent replicas of 1 million unique cDNA reads for two donors, one aged 18 to 29 and the other aged 80 or older. General findings and caveats noted by the study authors: As age increased, observed TCR beta diversity per million T cells dropped in a roughly linear way, and a significant reduction was already evident by age 40. Compared with the aged group, the long-lived group had more naive CD4+ T cells, fewer expanded clones and increased TCR diversity, suggesting age selection. Since profiling was done on bulk unsorted PBMCs, naive and antigen-experienced compartments could not be conclusively compared. There was a strong correlation between observed TCR beta diversity and the percentage of naive T cells measured by flow cytometry. Estimates of total diversity from one million sequenced T cells were regarded as lower bounds and underestimates. Donor CMV infection status was unknown, potentially confounding age-related changes in expanded clonotypes.

Systemically healthy Caucasian individuals from Russia, 35 to 40 in total and aged about 6 to 100 years, were included as donors. About 10 milliliters of peripheral blood were drawn from each donor into EDTA-treated Vacutainer tubes. Ficoll-Paque density-gradient centrifugation was used to isolate PBMCs, with at least 6 million per sample. Total RNA, at least 6 micrograms per sample, was extracted from PBMCs with Trizol reagent. For every donor, an aliquot of PBMCs went through flow cytometry to measure the percentages of naive CD45RAhigh/CD27high T cells. The count of this clonotype is one. The antigen it recognizes is unknown. Within one base of it there is no much larger clone, and no base qualities were kept. One read alone is a weak basis. The library was obtained by 5' RACE. TCRdb shows the sequencer as Illumina HiSeq 2500. A second 7 to 11 cycle PCR used a sample-barcoded 5' primer and a J-beta primer mix. A template-switch 5' adaptor carrying 12 random nucleotides introduced a unique molecular identifier onto each TCR beta cDNA molecule. At least 2.5 million CDR3-containing paired-end reads were obtained from each sample. All of the RNA was converted into first-strand cDNA using the Mint cDNA synthesis kit, with a TRBC-specific oligonucleotide serving as the primer. Following uracil-DNA glycosylase treatment, a first 18-cycle PCR with universal primers M1SS and BC2_uni_R was performed on all cDNA. As for how the authors treated the data: Each sample was normalized by randomly selecting 1 million high-quality reads, each carrying a distinct molecular identifier. Instead of being binned into consensus sequences, reads that shared molecular identifiers were thrown out. MiTCR, run with a Q25 quality threshold and the strictest error-elimination algorithm, handled CDR3 identification, clonotype clustering and error correction. A nonparametric unseen species model with Euler transformation was used to estimate a lower bound on total TCR beta diversity. TCRdb cleaned the public reads at Q25 with fastp, built clones with MiXCR and kept in-frame beta chains. Every entry covers one CDR3 protein and lists the most common genes and DNA from its rows. The V and J calls and clone size come from TCRdb's table, not from the authors' own analysis. The sample has over 600,000 distinct CDR3 sequences on record, 40% to 50% of them singletons. The ten largest make up approximately 31% of the sample.

The clonotype comes from a man older than 75 in good health. The sequenced sample was blood.

The sequenced DNA: TGCGCCAGCGCCCTCGTGGCCCGGACGGGGGGGCAATCAGATACGCAGTATTTT. Its protein is CASALVARTGGQSDTQYF. The rearrangement joined TRBV5-1 to TRBJ2-3; 8 nucleotides in the junction match TRBD2. V is cut back by 7 bases and J by 4 bases, with 20 bases in the junction unmatched. From cysteine to phenylalanine, the CDR3 is 18 amino acids long. The entry retains the CDR3 DNA only, 54 bases that are in frame from base 1. Taken from the germline V gene, the CDR1 and CDR2 loops are SGHRS and YFSETQ.